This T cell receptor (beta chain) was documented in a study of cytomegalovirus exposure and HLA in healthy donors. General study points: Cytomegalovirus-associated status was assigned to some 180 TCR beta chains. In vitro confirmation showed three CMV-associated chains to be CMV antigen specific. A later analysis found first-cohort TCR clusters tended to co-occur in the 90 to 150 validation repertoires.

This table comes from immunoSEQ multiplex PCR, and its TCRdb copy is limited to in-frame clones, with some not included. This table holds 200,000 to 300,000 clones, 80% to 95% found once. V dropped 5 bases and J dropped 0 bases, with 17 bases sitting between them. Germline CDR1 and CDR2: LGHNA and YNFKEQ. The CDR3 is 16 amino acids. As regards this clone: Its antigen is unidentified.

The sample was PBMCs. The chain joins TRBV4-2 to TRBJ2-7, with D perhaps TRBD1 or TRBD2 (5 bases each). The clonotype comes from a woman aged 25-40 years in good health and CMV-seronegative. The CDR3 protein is CASSLRPPGPSYEQYF. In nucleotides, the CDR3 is TGTGCCAGCAGCTTGCGACCTCCGGGACCCTCCTACGAGCAGTACTTC.